Sequencing of this T cell receptor (beta chain) was carried out in a study of a mutant IDH1 vaccine in newly diagnosed glioma. The overall study: Prior therapy was radiotherapy, temozolomide, or both; most received both. Study-level results: Changes in top peripheral clonotypes did not appear linked to pseudoprogression.

The protocol was immunoSEQ multiplex PCR, while the TCRdb copy is restricted to in-frame clones and leaves out a portion. The profile shows approximately 52,000 clones, roughly 80% of them singletons. This CDR3 has 17 amino acids. The V segment lost 0 bases and the J segment 3 bases; nucleotides outside the gene matches: 6. CDR1 and CDR2 (germline): KGHSH, LQKENI. As to this clone: What it recognizes is unknown.

Time point: baseline, week 1 (first vaccination visit). The treatment here: pre-vaccination baseline after standard-of-care therapy. Every donor had a new WHO grade 3 or 4 astrocytoma that was IDH1-mutant, with loss of nuclear ATRX. The chain employs TRBV18 and TRBJ2-1, with 9 bases matching TRBD1. The clonotype was recovered from a woman in her 40s with glioma. The specimen comprised PBMCs, sampled from a glioma patient treated with radiotherapy, temozolomide or both. The CDR3 DNA is TGTGCCAGCTCACCACCCGGACAGGGGCTTGACTACAATGAGCAGTTCTTC. Its protein is CASSPPGQGLDYNEQFF.